This entry lists 22 T cell receptor beta chains sequenced from one sample in a study of control samples from healthy donors and cancer patients. Method: immunoSEQ multiplex PCR; TCRdb's copy keeps in-frame clones and lacks some. The sample contains around 170,000 clones, around 88% of which appear only once. The specimen sequenced was blood. The receptor set was obtained from a woman aged 30 to 39 in good health.

This clone was found once. This chain joins TRBV18 and TRBJ1-1; 8 bases fit TRBD1. Germline assignment: CDR1 KGHSH and CDR2 LQKENI. V was clipped by 5 bases and J by 8 bases; unmatched bases: 16. This CDR3 contains 16 residues. Here the CDR3 DNA reads TGTGCCAGCTCATTTCGACCGGGACAGGTCTCTGCAGAAGCTTTCTTT. Translated: CASSFRPGQVSAEAFF.

This sequence joins TRBV30 and TRBJ1-1; D gene uncertain. This CDR3 has 13 amino acids. In germline, CDR1 is GTSNPN, CDR2 SVGIG (reference sequence). The V gene lost 2 bases and the J gene lost 2 bases, with 9 bases spanning the gap. The CDR3 nucleotides read TGTGCCTGGAGTCCCCACTTTAACACTGAAGCTTTCTTT. The encoded protein is CAWSPHFNTEAFF.

V gene TRBV27 combines with J gene TRBJ1-6; the D is unclear. Trimming stripped 2 bases from V and 0 bases from J, with 11 bases between. The germline gives CDR1 MNHEY, CDR2 SMNVEV (reference sequence). CDR3 size: 17 residues. CDR3 in DNA: TGTGCCAGCAGTTTAATGTACAGATTCTCCTATAATTCACCCCTCCACTTT. The encoded protein is CASSLMYRFSYNSPLHF.

The chain carries TRBV29-1 and TRBJ2-1; 13 bases map to TRBD2. In germline, CDR1 is SQVTM, CDR2 ANQGSEA. The CDR3 totals 13 residues. V was clipped by 8 bases and J by 8 bases; unmatched bases: 6. The CDR3 reads CSIGLAGDHEQFF. The CDR3 region has the DNA TGCAGCATAGGACTAGCGGGAGACCATGAGCAGTTCTTC.

The gene calls are TRBV18 and TRBJ1-3, with D tentatively TRBD1 (6 bases). Trimming stripped 1 base from V and 4 bases from J, with 14 bases between. The CDR3 sequence is 16 residues long. CDR1 and CDR2 from the germline V gene are KGHSH and LQKENI. CDR3 nucleotide sequence: TGTGCCAGCTCACCACGACAGGAAAAGTCCGGAAACACCATATATTTT. It yields the protein CASSPRQEKSGNTIYF.

This chain joins TRBV20-1 and TRBJ2-3, with D possibly matching TRBD2 (6 bases). CDR3 length: 14 amino acids. CDR1 is DFQATT and CDR2 is SNEGSKA in the germline V gene (reference sequence). V lost 3 bases and J 6 bases, leaving 16 bases between the germline ends. CDR3 sequence (DNA): TGCAGTGCTAGTTTGGGCAGGGCGGGGGATACGCAGTATTTT. Amino acid sequence: CSASLGRAGDTQYF.

V and J are TRBV5-1 and TRBJ2-7, with 7 bases fitting TRBD1. The CDR3 has 17 amino acids. The germline V gene has CDR1 SGHRS and CDR2 YFSETQ. Trimming removed 4 bases from V and 4 bases from J; junction bases left unmatched: 17. CDR3 in amino acids: CASSGYRGISSLYEQYF. The DNA of the CDR3 is TGCGCCAGCAGCGGTTACAGGGGAATCAGTTCCCTTTACGAGCAGTACTTC. The full variable domain, in which reference TRBV5-1 and TRBJ2-7 provide the parts outside the CDR3, is KAGVTQTPRYLIKTRGQQVTLSCSPISGHRSVSWYQQTPGQGLQFLFEYFSETQRNKGNFPGRFSGRQFSNSRSEMNVSTLELGDSALYLCASSGYRGISSLYEQYFGPGTRLTVT.

The chain recombines TRBV5-6 with TRBJ2-1, with D unresolved. Germline CDR1 SGHDT, CDR2 YYEEEE. This CDR3 is 18 amino acids long. Trimming took 4 bases from V and 1 from J, leaving 21 bases between them. CDR3 residues: CASSVETGVGMSYNEQFF. The CDR3 nucleotides are TGTGCCAGCAGCGTGGAGACGGGCGTAGGGATGTCCTACAATGAGCAGTTCTTC. Full variable domain (remainder filled in from reference TRBV5-6 and TRBJ2-1): DAGVTQSPTHLIKTRGQQVTLRCSPKSGHDTVSWYQQALGQGPQFIFQYYEEEERQRGNFPDRFSGHQFPNYSSELNVNALLLGDSALYLCASSVETGVGMSYNEQFFGPGTRLTVL.

The chain couples TRBV28 to TRBJ1-6, with D possibly being TRBD1 (5 bases). The CDR3 has 14 amino acids. The ends were cut back, 6 bases at V and 8 bases at J, with 14 bases in the middle. CDR1 and CDR2 from the germline V gene are MDHEN and SYDVKM. CDR3 nucleotide sequence: TGTGCCAGCAGCCAAAGTCTGGGGGATTCACCCCTCCACTTT. Its translation: CASSQSLGDSPLHF.

This rearrangement joins TRBV7-2 to TRBJ2-2; D call uncertain. CDR1 SGHTA and CDR2 FQGNSA come from the germline V gene. The CDR3 is 13 amino acids. Between the trimmed V and J ends, which lost 5 bases and 4 bases, there was a span of 8 bases. The CDR3 bases are TGTGCCAGCAGCCCATTCATCACCGGGGAGCTGTTTTTT. Its translation is CASSPFITGELFF.

The chain links TRBV5-6 to TRBJ1-1; 10 positions match TRBD1. Germline assignment: CDR1 SGHDT and CDR2 YYEEEE. This CDR3 region has 15 residues. With V trimmed by 6 bases and J by 4 bases, 9 bases remained unmatched. CDR3 sequence reads: CASTRDRGQVTEAFF. For the CDR3, the DNA is TGTGCCAGCACCCGCGACAGGGGGCAGGTCACTGAAGCTTTCTTT.

CDR3 protein: CASSQPGGANVLTF. As DNA, the CDR3 is TGTGCCAGCAGCCAACCCGGGGGGGCCAACGTCCTGACTTTC. The V gene is TRBV3-1 (or the pseudogene TRBV3-2), the J gene TRBJ2-6; D is uncertain. The CDR3 covers 14 residues. V lost 2 bases and J lost 4, with 6 bases in between. CDR1 and CDR2 (germline): LGHDT, YNNKEL (reference sequence).

The rearrangement joins TRBV9 to TRBJ2-7; 8 bases are a match to TRBD2. CDR1 is SGDLS and CDR2 is YYNGEE in the germline V gene. V lost 0 bases, J lost 0 bases, and 5 bases stayed unmatched. This CDR3 spans 16 amino acids. The CDR3 sequence: CASSVADSGVSYEQYF. The CDR3 region has the DNA TGTGCCAGCAGCGTAGCCGATAGCGGGGTCTCCTACGAGCAGTACTTC.

The chain has TRBV11-1 and TRBJ1-4; TRBD1 is a possible D gene (6 bases). CDR1 is SGHAT, CDR2 FQDESV, per germline (reference sequence). The CDR3 covers 16 residues. Trimming left V 0 bases short and J 5 bases short, with 13 bases between. The CDR3 sequence: CASSLASPGENEKLFF. DNA for the CDR3: TGTGCCAGCAGCTTAGCGTCGCCAGGGGAGAATGAAAAACTGTTTTTT.

This clone has only a few counts. The genes are TRBV7-9 and TRBJ2-1; D ambiguous. From germline, CDR1 is SEHNR and CDR2 FQNEAQ (reference sequence). The V gene lost 0 bases and the J gene lost 12 bases, with 6 bases spanning the gap. The CDR3 spans 11 residues. CDR3 amino acids: CASSLAGWQFF. For the CDR3, the DNA is TGTGCCAGCAGCTTAGCGGGATGGCAGTTCTTC.

The chain employs TRBV4-1 and TRBJ2-1; the match to TRBD2 covers 16 bases. V was clipped by 3 bases and J by 10 bases; unmatched bases: 9. The CDR3 has 17 residues. Germline V gene sequence: CDR1 MGHRA, CDR2 YSYEKL. The CDR3 DNA reads TGCGCCAGCAGCCACGGGACTAGCGGGAGGGTGACAGGAGAGCAGTTCTTC. The encoded protein is CASSHGTSGRVTGEQFF.

The gene calls are TRBV14 and TRBJ2-1; D possibly matches TRBD1 or TRBD2 (7 bases each). Trimming shortened V by 3 bases and J by 3 bases, and 15 bases separated the two germline ends. This CDR3 region has 16 residues. Germline CDR1 is SGHDN and CDR2 is FVKESK. The CDR3 loop is CASSQRETGFYNEQFF. DNA for the CDR3: TGTGCCAGCAGCCAGCGGGAGACAGGGTTCTACAATGAGCAGTTCTTC.

The chain joins TRBV20-1 to TRBJ2-1, with TRBD2 identical over 7 bases. Per the germline V gene, CDR1 is DFQATT and CDR2 is SNEGSKA (reference sequence). The CDR3 runs 13 residues. Germline trimming cut 3 bases from V and 5 bases from J; bases unmatched to any gene: 4. Written as DNA, the CDR3 is TGCAGTGCTAGTCGCGGGAGCGACAATGAGCAGTTCTTC. Its translation is CSASRGSDNEQFF.

This clone was recorded only once. The V and J genes are TRBV10-2 and TRBJ1-1; D is undetermined. V was clipped by 6 bases and J by 6 bases, with 17 bases between them. Looked up from germline, CDR1 is WSHSY and CDR2 is SAAADI. This CDR3 has 14 residues. This CDR3 reads CASSEPGSYAEAFF. The CDR3 coding sequence is TGCGCCAGCAGCGAGCCGGGATCGTACGCTGAAGCTTTCTTT.

The chain has TRBV7-9 and TRBJ2-7, with TRBD1 matching over 10 bases. The CDR3 has 14 residues. The germline gives CDR1 SEHNR, CDR2 FQNEAQ (reference sequence). V trimming: 4 bases; J trimming: 3 bases; junction bases outside the gene matches: 3. The CDR3 is CASSSGDRGYEQYF. CDR3 bases: TGTGCCAGCAGCTCGGGGGACAGGGGCTACGAGCAGTACTTC.

The chain couples TRBV5-4 to TRBJ2-5; 11 nucleotides match TRBD2. This CDR3 spans 16 amino acids. J lost 4 bases, V lost 0 bases, and 5 bases had no gene match. Per the germline V gene, CDR1 is SGHNT and CDR2 is YYREEE (reference sequence). Written as DNA, the CDR3 is TGTGCCAGCAGCTTGGTAGCGGGAGGGCCGACAGAGACCCAGTACTTC. It codes for CASSLVAGGPTETQYF. The entire variable domain, with the rest obtained from reference TRBV5-4 and TRBJ2-5, is as follows: ETGVTQSPTHLIKTRGQQVTLRCSSQSGHNTVSWYQQALGQGPQFIFQYYREEENGRGNFPPRFSGLQFPNYSSELNVNALELDDSALYLCASSLVAGGPTETQYFGPGTRLLVL.

The rearrangement links TRBV5-1 to TRBJ2-3; D is possibly TRBD2 (6 bases). CDR1 is SGHRS, CDR2 YFSETQ, per germline. Trimming took off 7 bases at V and 8 bases at J, with 23 bases between the two ends. The CDR3 covers 15 residues. The CDR3 DNA sequence: TGCGCCAGCCTCGGGGGTCTTGAAAGCAAGGGTACGCAGTATTTT. Translated, it gives CASLGGLESKGTQYF.